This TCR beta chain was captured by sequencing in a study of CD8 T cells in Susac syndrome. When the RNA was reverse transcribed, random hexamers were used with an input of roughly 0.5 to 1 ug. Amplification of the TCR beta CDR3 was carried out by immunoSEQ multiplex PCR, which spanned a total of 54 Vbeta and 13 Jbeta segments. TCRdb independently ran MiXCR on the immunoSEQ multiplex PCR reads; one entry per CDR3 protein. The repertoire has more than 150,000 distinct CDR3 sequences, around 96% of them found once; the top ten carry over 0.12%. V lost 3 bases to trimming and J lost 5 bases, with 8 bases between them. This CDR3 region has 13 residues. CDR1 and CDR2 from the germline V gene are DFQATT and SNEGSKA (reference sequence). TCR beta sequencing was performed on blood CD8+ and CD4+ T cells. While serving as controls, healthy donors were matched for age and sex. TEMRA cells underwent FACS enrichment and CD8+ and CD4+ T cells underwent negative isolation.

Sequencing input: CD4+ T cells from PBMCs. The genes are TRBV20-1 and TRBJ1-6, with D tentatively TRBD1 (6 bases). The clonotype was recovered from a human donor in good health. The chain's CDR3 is CSASYRDNSPLHF. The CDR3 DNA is TGCAGTGCTAGTTACAGGGATAATTCACCCCTCCACTTT.